This T cell receptor beta chain was recorded in a study of naive and memory T cell subsets. This clonotype was seen repeatedly, ten times or more. The beta constant-region primer was an equimolar mix of two oligonucleotides covering TRBC1 and TRBC2. An oligonucleotide with the SP2 primer and a 12-nucleotide UMI was ligated to the cDNA 3' end. TCRdb reprocessed the UMI-ligation and nested PCR reads with MiXCR, giving one entry per CDR3 protein. The sample includes some 87,000 distinct CDR3 sequences, more than 6.5% of them seen just once. Germline V gene lookup returns CDR1 SGDLS and CDR2 YYNGEE. V lost 5 bases and J 1 base, leaving 12 bases between the germline ends. The CDR3 has 14 residues.

This receptor was identified in a human donor in good health. The J gene is TRBJ1-1, the V gene TRBV9; D is unresolved. The specimen sequenced was central memory CD4+ T cells from blood. The CDR3 spells CASRANTANTEAFF. CDR3 sequence (DNA): TGTGCCAGCAGGGCCAATACAGCGAACACTGAAGCTTTCTTT.